The 2 T cell receptor beta chains reported below all come from one sample, sequenced in a study of blood T cell repertoires in COVID-19. Libraries were prepared by immunoSEQ multiplex PCR; TCRdb keeps only in-frame clonotypes and omits some of them. Among 130,000 or so clones listed, around nine tenths were seen once. Sequencing was done on a sample of peripheral blood. The receptors derive from a woman aged 45 to 65 with acute or convalescent COVID-19.

This sequence joins TRBV5-6 and TRBJ1-1; 7 bases match TRBD1. The CDR3 length is 14 residues. V shed 0 bases and J 4 bases; nucleotides not matched to a gene: 3. Germline-derived CDR1 and CDR2 are SGHDT and YYEEEE. The CDR3 region is CASSLDRGGTEAFF. CDR3 sequence (DNA): TGTGCCAGCAGCTTGGACAGGGGCGGCACTGAAGCTTTCTTT.

V usage is TRBV11-2 and J usage is TRBJ2-2; TRBD1 might be the D (6 bases). Trimming shortened V by 1 base and J by 3 bases, and 12 bases separated the two germline ends. This CDR3 has 16 amino acids. Germline V gene sequence: CDR1 SGHAT, CDR2 FQNNGV. The CDR3 bases are TGTGCCAGCAGCTTAGCCAGGGGCAGCGACACCGGGGAGCTGTTTTTT. Translating gives CASSLARGSDTGELFF. The full variable domain, its missing parts supplied by reference TRBV11-2 and TRBJ2-2, is EAGVAQSPRYKIIEKRQSVAFWCNPISGHATLYWYQQILGQGPKLLIQFQNNGVVDDSQLPKDRFSAERLKGVDSTLKIQPAKLEDSAVYLCASSLARGSDTGELFFGEGSRLTVL.